A single sample is the source of the 27 T cell receptor beta chains below, sequenced in a study of blood T cells in healthy people across ages. Primers used in a second PCR of roughly 7 to 11 cycles were a sample-barcoded 5' primer and a J-beta primer mix. TCRdb fed the 5' RACE reads into MiXCR, producing one record per CDR3 protein. Seen here are 600,000 to 1,000,000 distinct CDR3 sequences, around a quarter observed once, and the top ten hold under 4.5%. Separately, the same data were catalogued under a study of T cells of mothers and their children.

Sequencing was performed on blood. The receptors derive from a boy aged 5-17 years in good health.

The sample holds a few counts of this clonotype. The rearrangement uses TRBV28 and TRBJ2-5; TRBD2 might be the D (6 bases). The DNA end is more similar to TRBJ2-7, so the J call may be wrong. The length of the CDR3 is 15 residues. Per germline, CDR1 MDHEN and CDR2 SYDVKM. The CDR3, as DNA: TGTGCCAGCAGTCCGCCCGGAGCCGGGCGGGGCGAGCAGTACTTC. Translated: CASSPPGAGRGEQYF.

The chain employs TRBV7-2 and TRBJ1-5; D gene ambiguous. Germline-derived CDR1 and CDR2 are SGHTA and FQGNSA. V shed 10 bases and J shed 6 bases, with 13 bases lying between them. The CDR3 length is 12 residues. CDR3 protein: CATSSHSQPQHF. The CDR3 DNA reads as TGTGCCACCAGTTCCCACAGTCAGCCCCAGCATTTT.

The CDR3 coding sequence is TGTGCCACCAGTGATTCAATCCCATCCTCCTACAATGAGCAGTTCTTC. Translated, it gives CATSDSIPSSYNEQFF. The chain links TRBV24-1 to TRBJ2-1; D gene uncertain. V was trimmed by 2 bases and J by 0 bases, leaving 10 bases between them. CDR1 is KGHDR and CDR2 is SFDVKD in the germline V gene. The CDR3 consists of 16 residues.

The chain has TRBV10-3 and TRBJ2-2; 8 nucleotides line up with TRBD2. Trimming cost V 7 bases and J 1 base; bases outside gene matches: 5. CDR1 is ENHRY and CDR2 is SYGVKD in the germline V gene. This CDR3 comprises 15 residues. The DNA of the CDR3 is TGTGCCATCACTCCGAGCGGGAGGAACACCGGGGAGCTGTTTTTT. Translating gives CAITPSGRNTGELFF.

The genes are TRBV20-1 and TRBJ2-3; the D is unclear. The germline V gene has CDR1 DFQATT and CDR2 SNEGSKA (reference sequence). Trimming left V 3 bases short and J 2 bases short, with 12 bases between. This CDR3 is built from 14 residues. The CDR3 DNA is TGCAGTGCTAGGGCTCCCACGAACACAGATACGCAGTATTTT. Protein product: CSARAPTNTDTQYF.

This clonotype was detected only a few times. This chain uses TRBV6-2 or TRBV6-3 with TRBJ1-4; D is possibly TRBD1 (5 bases). CDR3 length: 15 residues. V was clipped by 6 bases and J by 3 bases, with 14 bases between them. CDR1 MNHEY and CDR2 SVGEGT come from the germline V gene. CDR3: CASSEPAGSNEKLFF. The CDR3 coding sequence is TGTGCCAGCAGCGAACCGGCAGGGTCTAATGAAAAACTGTTTTTT.

The rearrangement links TRBV7-8 to TRBJ1-5, with a weak D call TRBD1 (6 bases). In germline, CDR1 is SGHVS, CDR2 FQNEAQ. The V end was cut by 4 bases, the J end by 8 bases, with 18 bases between. The CDR3 is 15 residues long. The CDR3 loop is CASSWDTGFFEPQHF. Written as DNA, the CDR3 is TGTGCCAGCAGCTGGGACACAGGGTTTTTTGAGCCCCAGCATTTT.

The chain uses TRBV12-3 or TRBV12-4 and TRBJ2-5, with no clear D. The CDR3 is 12 amino acids. The V end was cut by 9 bases, the J end by 5 bases, with 13 bases between. Here the CDR3 reads CASSMQKETQYF. The CDR3 DNA sequence: TGTGCCAGTTCCATGCAAAAGGAGACCCAGTACTTC.

The chain employs TRBV9 and TRBJ1-4; no firm D call. The length of the CDR3 is 15 residues. CDR1 is SGDLS, CDR2 YYNGEE, per germline. Trimming removed 3 bases at V and 4 bases at J, with 13 bases between. CDR3 sequence: CASSGPSGINEKLFF. Here the CDR3 DNA reads TGTGCCAGCAGCGGCCCATCGGGGATTAATGAAAAACTGTTTTTT.

The chain joins TRBV29-1 to TRBJ2-1; maybe TRBD2 (6 bases). This CDR3 comprises 16 residues. Deletions cut 6 bases from V and 1 base from J, with 19 bases between. From germline, CDR1 is SQVTM and CDR2 ANQGSEA. CDR3 protein: CSVEGRERLSYNEQFF. In DNA form, the CDR3 reads TGCAGCGTCGAGGGTCGGGAGAGACTATCCTACAATGAGCAGTTCTTC.

The chain couples TRBV5-1 to TRBJ2-3, with D possibly TRBD2 on 6 matching bases. Germline CDR1 reads SGHRS; CDR2 reads YFSETQ. This CDR3 is 17 amino acids long. The V gene lost 0 bases and the J gene lost 2 bases, with 16 bases spanning the gap. The CDR3 DNA is TGCGCCAGCAGCTTGGAAGGACTGGGGGGTTTCACAGATACGCAGTATTTT. It translates to CASSLEGLGGFTDTQYF.

This sequence joins TRBV28 and TRBJ2-7; D gene uncertain. V lost 5 bases and J 6 bases, leaving 11 bases between the germline ends. CDR3 length: 12 amino acids. Looked up from germline, CDR1 is MDHEN and CDR2 is SYDVKM. The CDR3 here is CASSPDIFEQYF. The CDR3, as DNA: TGTGCCAGCAGTCCCGACATATTCGAGCAGTACTTC.

This chain links TRBV12-3 or TRBV12-4 with TRBJ2-7; D is uncertain. The CDR3 contains 15 residues. Trimming took 3 bases from V and 4 from J, leaving 16 bases between them. This CDR3 reads CASSFGSPIGYEQYF. Written as DNA, the CDR3 is TGTGCCAGCAGTTTCGGCAGCCCCATCGGATACGAGCAGTACTTC.

This clonotype has a handful of counts. This chain connects TRBV28 to TRBJ2-5; 9 bases align to TRBD1. Germline V gene sequence: CDR1 MDHEN, CDR2 SYDVKM. CDR3 length: 15 residues. The trim removed 4 bases at V and 2 bases at J, leaving 5 bases unmatched. The CDR3 loop is CASSSQGAAQETQYF. The DNA of the CDR3 is TGTGCCAGCAGTTCACAGGGGGCGGCACAAGAGACCCAGTACTTC.

This clonotype was seen only a few times. This chain joins TRBV29-1 and TRBJ2-4; 8 bases align to TRBD2. The CDR3 is 12 amino acids. Germline V gene data show CDR1 as SQVTM and CDR2 as ANQGSEA. The ends lost 7 bases at V and 4 bases at J; junction bases unmatched: 3. CDR3 nucleotides: TGCAGCGCGTCTAGCGGGAAAAACATTCAGTACTTC. Its translation is CSASSGKNIQYF.

This clonotype has more than one count but fewer than ten. J is TRBJ2-4 and V is TRBV5-4, with 9 positions matching TRBD1. Germline values: CDR1 SGHNT, CDR2 YYREEE (reference sequence). The CDR3 has 13 residues. Losses at the gene ends were 4 bases for V and 5 bases for J; bases not matched to a gene: 1. CDR3 in DNA: TGTGCCAGCAGCCGGACAGGGGAAAACATTCAGTACTTC. This gives the protein CASSRTGENIQYF. Variable domain in full (rest from reference TRBV5-4 and TRBJ2-4): ETGVTQSPTHLIKTRGQQVTLRCSSQSGHNTVSWYQQALGQGPQFIFQYYREEENGRGNFPPRFSGLQFPNYSSELNVNALELDDSALYLCASSRTGENIQYFGAGTRLSVL.

This clonotype was counted between two and nine times. The rearrangement uses TRBV11-2 and TRBJ2-2; a weak D match, TRBD1 (5 bases). Germline CDR1 SGHAT, CDR2 FQNNGV. Trimming stripped 8 bases from V and 1 base from J, with 23 bases between. The CDR3 is made up of 18 amino acids. CDR3 sequence: CASPIPAGPGRNTGELFF. Here the CDR3 DNA reads TGTGCCAGCCCGATTCCGGCAGGGCCTGGGCGGAACACCGGGGAGCTGTTTTTT.

This chain uses TRBV6-2 or TRBV6-3 with TRBJ2-1; 10 bases are shared with TRBD2. The germline V gene encodes CDR1 MNHEY and CDR2 SVGEGT. J was trimmed by 0 bases and V by 5 bases; bases with no gene match: 16. The CDR3 is 20 amino acids. The CDR3 region has the DNA TGTGCCAGCAGTCCCCTAGCGGGAGTTTTTTCCGACAGCTCCTACAATGAGCAGTTCTTC. This translates into CASSPLAGVFSDSSYNEQFF.

This clonotype was counted at least ten times. This chain joins TRBV12-3 or TRBV12-4 and TRBJ1-2; perhaps TRBD1 as D (5 bases). V lost 1 base and J lost 4, with 7 bases in between. CDR3 size: 13 residues. CDR3 in amino acids: CASSLEGSYGYTF. As DNA, the CDR3 is TGTGCCAGCAGTTTAGAGGGGAGCTATGGCTACACCTTC.

This clonotype showed up just a few times. The chain uses TRBV15 and TRBJ2-7; D gene uncertain. CDR3 length: 14 residues. The V end lost 0 bases, the J end lost 6 bases, and 12 bases lay between the germline ends. CDR1 is LNHNV, CDR2 YYDKDF, per germline (reference sequence). The CDR3 loop reads CATSRDRWLGEQYF. In DNA form, the CDR3 reads TGTGCCACCAGCAGAGATCGTTGGCTCGGCGAGCAGTACTTC. Combining the CDR3 with reference TRBV15 and TRBJ2-7 gives the whole variable domain DAMVIQNPRYQVTQFGKPVTLSCSQTLNHNVMYWYQQKSSQAPKLLFHYYDKDFNNEADTPDNFQSRRPNTSFCFLDIRSPGLGDTAMYLCATSRDRWLGEQYFGPGTRLTVT.

The chain is built from TRBV29-1 and TRBJ2-1; D not resolved. The germline CDR1 and CDR2 sequences are SQVTM and ANQGSEA. CDR3 length equals 16 residues. The germline V and J ends were trimmed by 0 bases and 0 bases, with 12 bases remaining between them. The CDR3, as DNA: TGCAGCGTTGAAGATCCGAGAGGTCACTCCTACAATGAGCAGTTCTTC. Amino acids: CSVEDPRGHSYNEQFF.

The CDR3 spells CASSLGLALTDTQYF. The CDR3 region has the DNA TGTGCCAGCAGTTTAGGACTAGCTCTCACAGATACGCAGTATTTT. This chain links TRBV27 with TRBJ2-3; 8 positions match TRBD2. The V and J ends lost 2 bases and 2 bases, in that order; junction bases with no gene match: 3. Germline lookup yields CDR1 MNHEY and CDR2 SMNVEV (reference sequence). The CDR3 length is 15 residues.

This clonotype occurred a few times. The V call is TRBV4-3, the J call TRBJ2-7, with D possibly matching TRBD2 (6 bases). The CDR3 has 16 residues. V was trimmed by 1 base and J by 0 bases, leaving 13 bases between them. Germline loops: CDR1 LGHNA, CDR2 YSLEER. The CDR3: CASSQGVDGSSYEQYF. DNA for the CDR3: TGCGCCAGCAGCCAAGGCGTCGACGGGAGCTCCTACGAGCAGTACTTC.

This clonotype has just a few counts. The chain links TRBV6-2 or TRBV6-3 to TRBJ1-1; no firm D call. The V gene's germline CDR1 is MNHEY and CDR2 SVGEGT. V dropped 5 bases and J dropped 3 bases, with 10 bases sitting between them. The CDR3 extends over 13 amino acids. CDR3 bases: TGTGCCAGCAGTATTGACTGGGACACTGAAGCTTTCTTT. Translated: CASSIDWDTEAFF.

The sample holds a few counts of this clonotype. This rearrangement joins TRBV14 to TRBJ2-7, with 10 positions matching TRBD1. V dropped 1 base and J dropped 4; count of bases not matched to a gene: 4. This CDR3 contains 15 residues. CDR1 and CDR2 (germline): SGHDN, FVKESK. The CDR3 bases are TGTGCCAGCAGCCAAGGGACAGGGGGTTTTTACGAGCAGTACTTC. Its translation: CASSQGTGGFYEQYF.

V is TRBV5-5 and J is TRBJ2-3; 9 nucleotides match TRBD2. The junction had 8 bases not matched to a gene; V was cut back by 2 bases and J by 4 bases. Germline V gene data show CDR1 as SGHKS and CDR2 as YYEKEE (reference sequence). This CDR3 has 16 residues. As DNA, the CDR3 is TGTGCCAGCAGCTTTGGCGCGGGAGGGCCGTCAGATACGCAGTATTTT. Protein sequence: CASSFGAGGPSDTQYF.

This clonotype occurred a few times. The chain combines TRBV27 with TRBJ1-4, with TRBD1 matching 7 bases. Germline V gene sequence: CDR1 MNHEY, CDR2 SMNVEV (reference sequence). The trim removed 2 bases at V and 5 bases at J, leaving 8 bases unmatched. CDR3 length: 16 residues. CDR3 in amino acids: CASSLLSGTDNEKLFF. The CDR3 DNA is TGTGCCAGCAGTTTACTGTCCGGGACAGACAATGAAAAACTGTTTTTT.